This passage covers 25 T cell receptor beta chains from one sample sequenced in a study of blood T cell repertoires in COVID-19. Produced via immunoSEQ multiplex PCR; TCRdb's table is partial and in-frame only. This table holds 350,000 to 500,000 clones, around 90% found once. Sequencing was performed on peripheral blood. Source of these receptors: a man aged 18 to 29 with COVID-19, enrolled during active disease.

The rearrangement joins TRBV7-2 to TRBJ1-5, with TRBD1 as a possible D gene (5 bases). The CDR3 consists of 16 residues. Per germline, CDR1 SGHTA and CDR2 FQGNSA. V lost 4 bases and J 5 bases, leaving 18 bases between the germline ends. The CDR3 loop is CASSSSGTRGYQPQHF. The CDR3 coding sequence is TGTGCCAGCAGCTCGTCCGGGACCCGGGGGTATCAGCCCCAGCATTTT.

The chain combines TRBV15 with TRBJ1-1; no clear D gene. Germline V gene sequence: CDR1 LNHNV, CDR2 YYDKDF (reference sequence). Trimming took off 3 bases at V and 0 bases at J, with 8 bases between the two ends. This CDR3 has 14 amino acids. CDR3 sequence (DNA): TGTGCCACCAGCAGGGCACAGCTGAACACTGAAGCTTTCTTT. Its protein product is CATSRAQLNTEAFF.

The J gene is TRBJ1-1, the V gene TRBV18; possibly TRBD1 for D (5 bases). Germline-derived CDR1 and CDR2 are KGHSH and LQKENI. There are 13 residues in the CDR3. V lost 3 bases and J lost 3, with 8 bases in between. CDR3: CASSPRGDTEAFF. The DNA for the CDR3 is TGTGCCAGCTCACCCCGGGGGGACACTGAAGCTTTCTTT.

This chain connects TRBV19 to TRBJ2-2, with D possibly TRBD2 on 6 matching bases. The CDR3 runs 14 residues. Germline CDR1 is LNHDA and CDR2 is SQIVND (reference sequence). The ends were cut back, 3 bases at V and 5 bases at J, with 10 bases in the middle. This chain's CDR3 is CASSMGRRTGELFF. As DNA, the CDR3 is TGTGCCAGTAGTATGGGGAGGCGGACCGGGGAGCTGTTTTTT.

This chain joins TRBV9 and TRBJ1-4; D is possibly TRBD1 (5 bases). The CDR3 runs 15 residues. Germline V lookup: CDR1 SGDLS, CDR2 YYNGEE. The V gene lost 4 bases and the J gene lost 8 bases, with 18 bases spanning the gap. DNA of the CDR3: TGTGCCAGCAGCTCCCGGACGGGGGTTGGAGAAAAACTGTTTTTT. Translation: CASSSRTGVGEKLFF.

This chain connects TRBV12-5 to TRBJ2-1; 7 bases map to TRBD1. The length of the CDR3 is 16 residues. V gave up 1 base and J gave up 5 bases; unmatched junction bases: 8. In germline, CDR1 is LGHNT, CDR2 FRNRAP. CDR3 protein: CASGLEWTGLDNEQFF. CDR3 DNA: TGTGCTAGTGGTTTGGAATGGACAGGACTTGACAATGAGCAGTTCTTC.

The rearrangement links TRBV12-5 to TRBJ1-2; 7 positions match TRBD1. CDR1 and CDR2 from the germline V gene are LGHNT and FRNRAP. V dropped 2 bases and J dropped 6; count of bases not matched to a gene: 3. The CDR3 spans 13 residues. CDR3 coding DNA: TGTGCTAGTGGTTTGAGGCAGGGGGATGGCTACACCTTC. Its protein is CASGLRQGDGYTF.

The CDR3: CASSSLYRGASYNEQFF. Written as DNA, the CDR3 is TGCGCCAGCAGCTCACTTTACCGGGGGGCCTCCTACAATGAGCAGTTCTTC. This chain joins TRBV5-1 and TRBJ2-1; a possible D gene is TRBD2 (7 bases). The CDR3 runs 17 residues. Germline V lookup: CDR1 SGHRS, CDR2 YFSETQ. Trimming cost V 3 bases and J 0 bases, with 16 bases left between them.

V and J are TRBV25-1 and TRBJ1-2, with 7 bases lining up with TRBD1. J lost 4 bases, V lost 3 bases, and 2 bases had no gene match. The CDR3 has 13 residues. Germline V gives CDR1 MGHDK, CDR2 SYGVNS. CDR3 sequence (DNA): TGTGCCAGCAGTGAGCAGGGGGGCTATGGCTACACCTTC. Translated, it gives CASSEQGGYGYTF.

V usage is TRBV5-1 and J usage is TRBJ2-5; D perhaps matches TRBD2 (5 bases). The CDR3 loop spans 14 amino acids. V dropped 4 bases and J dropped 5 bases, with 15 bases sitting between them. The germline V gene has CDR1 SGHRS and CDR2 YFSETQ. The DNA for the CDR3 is TGCGCCAGCAGCCCTCGTGGGAGCAGGGAGACCCAGTACTTC. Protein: CASSPRGSRETQYF.

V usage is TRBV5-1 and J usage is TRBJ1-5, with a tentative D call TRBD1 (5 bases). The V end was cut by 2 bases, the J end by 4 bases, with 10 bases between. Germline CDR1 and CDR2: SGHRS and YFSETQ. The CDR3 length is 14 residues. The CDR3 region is CASSLWGGNQPQHF. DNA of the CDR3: TGCGCCAGCAGCTTATGGGGCGGTAATCAGCCCCAGCATTTT.

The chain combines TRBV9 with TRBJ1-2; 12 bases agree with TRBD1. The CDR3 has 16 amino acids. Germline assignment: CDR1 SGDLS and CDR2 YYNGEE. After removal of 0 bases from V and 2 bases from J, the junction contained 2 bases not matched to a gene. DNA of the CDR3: TGTGCCAGCAGCGTAGCCGGGACAGGGGGCAACTATGGCTACACCTTC. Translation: CASSVAGTGGNYGYTF.

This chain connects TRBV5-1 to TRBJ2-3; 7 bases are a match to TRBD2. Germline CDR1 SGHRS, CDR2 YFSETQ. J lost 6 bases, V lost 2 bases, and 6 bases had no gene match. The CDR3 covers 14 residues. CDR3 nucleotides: TGCGCCAGCAGCTTAGTAGCGGGTGCCGATACGCAGTATTTT. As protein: CASSLVAGADTQYF. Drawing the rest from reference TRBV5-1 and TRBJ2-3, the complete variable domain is KAGVTQTPRYLIKTRGQQVTLSCSPISGHRSVSWYQQTPGQGLQFLFEYFSETQRNKGNFPGRFSGRQFSNSRSEMNVSTLELGDSALYLCASSLVAGADTQYFGPGTRLTVL.

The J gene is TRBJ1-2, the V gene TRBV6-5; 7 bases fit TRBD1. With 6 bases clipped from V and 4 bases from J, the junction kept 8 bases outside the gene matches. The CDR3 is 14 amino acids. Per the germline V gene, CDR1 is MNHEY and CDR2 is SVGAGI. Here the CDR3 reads CASRVQGRLYGYTF. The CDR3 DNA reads TGTGCCAGCAGGGTACAGGGGAGACTCTATGGCTACACCTTC.

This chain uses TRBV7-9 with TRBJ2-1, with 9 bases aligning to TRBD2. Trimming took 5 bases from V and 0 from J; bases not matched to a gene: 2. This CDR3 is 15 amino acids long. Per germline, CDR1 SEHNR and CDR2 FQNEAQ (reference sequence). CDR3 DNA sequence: TGTGCCAGCAGCCATAGCGGGAGCTCCTACAATGAGCAGTTCTTC. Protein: CASSHSGSSYNEQFF.

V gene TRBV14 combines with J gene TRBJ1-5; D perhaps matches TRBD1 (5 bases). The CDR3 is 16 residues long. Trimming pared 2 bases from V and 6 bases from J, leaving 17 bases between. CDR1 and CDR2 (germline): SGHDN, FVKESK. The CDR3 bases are TGTGCCAGCAGCCAACCTGACGGGGGTTACGGTCAGCCCCAGCATTTT. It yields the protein CASSQPDGGYGQPQHF.

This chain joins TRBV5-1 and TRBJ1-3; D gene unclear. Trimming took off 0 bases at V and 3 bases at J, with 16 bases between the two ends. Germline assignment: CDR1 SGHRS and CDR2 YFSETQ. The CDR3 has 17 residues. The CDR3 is CASSLAQAPEYGNTIYF. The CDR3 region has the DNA TGCGCCAGCAGCTTGGCCCAGGCCCCTGAGTATGGAAACACCATATATTTT.

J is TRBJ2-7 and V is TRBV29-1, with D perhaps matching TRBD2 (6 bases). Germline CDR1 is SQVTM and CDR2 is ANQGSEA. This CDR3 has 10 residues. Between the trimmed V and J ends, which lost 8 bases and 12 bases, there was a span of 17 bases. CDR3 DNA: TGCAGCCCTCACTGGCCCGGGGGGTACTTC. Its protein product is CSPHWPGGYF.

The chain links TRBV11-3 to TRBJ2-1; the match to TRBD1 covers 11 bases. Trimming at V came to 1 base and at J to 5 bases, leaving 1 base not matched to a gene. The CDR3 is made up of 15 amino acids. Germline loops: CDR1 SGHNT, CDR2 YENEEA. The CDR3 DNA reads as TGTGCCAGCAGCTTAGGGGACAGGGGGAACAATGAGCAGTTCTTC. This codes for CASSLGDRGNNEQFF.

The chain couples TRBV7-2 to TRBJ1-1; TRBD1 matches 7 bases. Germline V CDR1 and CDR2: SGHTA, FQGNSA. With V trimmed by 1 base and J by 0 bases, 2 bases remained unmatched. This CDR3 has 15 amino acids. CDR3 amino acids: CASSLGGQVNTEAFF. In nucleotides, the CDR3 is TGTGCCAGCAGCTTAGGAGGACAGGTGAACACTGAAGCTTTCTTT.

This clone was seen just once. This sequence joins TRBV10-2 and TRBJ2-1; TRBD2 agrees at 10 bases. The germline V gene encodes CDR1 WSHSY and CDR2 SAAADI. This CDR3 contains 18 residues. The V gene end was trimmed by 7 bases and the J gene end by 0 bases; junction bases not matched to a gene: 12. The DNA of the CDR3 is TGCGCCAGCAATGTGGGTAGCGGGGGGCCCAGCTCCTACAATGAGCAGTTCTTC. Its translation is CASNVGSGGPSSYNEQFF.

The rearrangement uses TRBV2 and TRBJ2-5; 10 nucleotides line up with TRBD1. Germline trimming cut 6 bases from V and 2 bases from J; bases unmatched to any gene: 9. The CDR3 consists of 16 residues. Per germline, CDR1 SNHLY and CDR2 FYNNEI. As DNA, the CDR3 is TGTGCCAGCAGAGCTGGACAGGGGGGGGCACAAGAGACCCAGTACTTC. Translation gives CASRAGQGGAQETQYF.

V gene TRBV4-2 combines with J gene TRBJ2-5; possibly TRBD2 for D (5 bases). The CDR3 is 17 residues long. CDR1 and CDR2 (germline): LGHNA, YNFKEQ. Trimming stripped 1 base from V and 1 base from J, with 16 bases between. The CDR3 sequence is CASSQVSVVGFQETQYF. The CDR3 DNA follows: TGTGCCAGCAGCCAAGTTAGCGTAGTAGGTTTCCAAGAGACCCAGTACTTC.

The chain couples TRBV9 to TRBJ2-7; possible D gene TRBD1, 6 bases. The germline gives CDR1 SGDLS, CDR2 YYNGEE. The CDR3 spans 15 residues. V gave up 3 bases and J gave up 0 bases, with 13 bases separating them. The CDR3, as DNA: TGTGCCAGCAGCGCCAGAGAGGACAGCTCCTACGAGCAGTACTTC. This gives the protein CASSAREDSSYEQYF.

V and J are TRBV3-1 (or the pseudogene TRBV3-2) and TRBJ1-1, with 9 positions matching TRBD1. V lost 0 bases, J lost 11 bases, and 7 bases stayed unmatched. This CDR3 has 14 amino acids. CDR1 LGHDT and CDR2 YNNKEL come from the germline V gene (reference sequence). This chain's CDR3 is CASSQDNRGRGAFF. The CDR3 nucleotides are TGTGCCAGCAGCCAAGATAACAGGGGGCGCGGGGCTTTCTTT.